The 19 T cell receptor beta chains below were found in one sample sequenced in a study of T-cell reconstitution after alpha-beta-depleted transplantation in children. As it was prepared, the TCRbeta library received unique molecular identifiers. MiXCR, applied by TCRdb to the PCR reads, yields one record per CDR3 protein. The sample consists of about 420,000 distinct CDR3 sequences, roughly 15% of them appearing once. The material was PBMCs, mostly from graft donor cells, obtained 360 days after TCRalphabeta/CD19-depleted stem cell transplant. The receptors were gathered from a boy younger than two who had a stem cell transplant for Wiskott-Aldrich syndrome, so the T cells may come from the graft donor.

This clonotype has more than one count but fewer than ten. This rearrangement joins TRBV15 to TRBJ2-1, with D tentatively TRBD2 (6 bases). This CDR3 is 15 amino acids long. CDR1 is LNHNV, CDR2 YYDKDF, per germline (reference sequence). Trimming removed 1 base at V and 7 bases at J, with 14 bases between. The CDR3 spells CATSRGPGEGNEQFF. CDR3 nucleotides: TGTGCCACCAGCAGAGGTCCGGGAGAGGGGAATGAGCAGTTCTTC.

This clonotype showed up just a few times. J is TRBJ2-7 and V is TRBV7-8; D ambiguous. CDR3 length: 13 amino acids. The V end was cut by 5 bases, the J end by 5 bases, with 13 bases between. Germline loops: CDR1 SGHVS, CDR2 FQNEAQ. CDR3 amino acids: CASSSQPVDEQYF. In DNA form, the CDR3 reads TGTGCCAGCAGCAGCCAACCGGTGGACGAGCAGTACTTC.

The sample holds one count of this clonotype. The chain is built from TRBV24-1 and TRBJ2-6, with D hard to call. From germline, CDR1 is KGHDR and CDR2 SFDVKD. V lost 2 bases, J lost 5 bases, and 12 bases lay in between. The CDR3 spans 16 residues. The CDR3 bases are TGTGCCACCAGTGATTCAACAGCTTTAAGGGCCAACGTCCTGACTTTC. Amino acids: CATSDSTALRANVLTF.

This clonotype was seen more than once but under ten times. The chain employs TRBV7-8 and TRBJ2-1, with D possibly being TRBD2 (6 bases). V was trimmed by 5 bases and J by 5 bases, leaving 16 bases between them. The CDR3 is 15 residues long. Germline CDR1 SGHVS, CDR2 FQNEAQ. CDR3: CASSPVDYLNNEQFF. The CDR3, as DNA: TGTGCCAGCAGCCCTGTGGACTACCTAAACAATGAGCAGTTCTTC.

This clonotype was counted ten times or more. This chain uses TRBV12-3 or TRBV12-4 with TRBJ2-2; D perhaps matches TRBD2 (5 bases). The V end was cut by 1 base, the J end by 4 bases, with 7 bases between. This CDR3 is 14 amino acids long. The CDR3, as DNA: TGTGCCAGCAGTTTAGGAGGGTCCACCGGGGAGCTGTTTTTT. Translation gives CASSLGGSTGELFF.

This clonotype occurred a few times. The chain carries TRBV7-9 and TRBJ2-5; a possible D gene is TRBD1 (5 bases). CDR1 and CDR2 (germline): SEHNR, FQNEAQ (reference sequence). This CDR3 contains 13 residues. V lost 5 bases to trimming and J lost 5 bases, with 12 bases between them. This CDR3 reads CASSIRVRETQYF. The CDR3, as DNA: TGTGCCAGCAGCATCAGGGTGCGGGAGACCCAGTACTTC.

The CDR3 DNA reads TGTGCCAGCAGATCCACGGTCTCCAATGAGCAGTTCTTC. It specifies CASRSTVSNEQFF. This rearrangement joins TRBV6-1 to TRBJ2-1; the D is unclear. The CDR3 length is 13 residues. CDR1 and CDR2 (germline): MNHNS, SASEGT. The V gene lost 6 bases and the J gene lost 6 bases, with 12 bases spanning the gap.

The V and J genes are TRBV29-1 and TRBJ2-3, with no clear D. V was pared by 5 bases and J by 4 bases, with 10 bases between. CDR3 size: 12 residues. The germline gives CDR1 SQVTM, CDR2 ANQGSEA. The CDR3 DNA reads TGCAGCGTTTTAGGGAAGGCAGATACGCAGTATTTT. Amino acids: CSVLGKADTQYF.

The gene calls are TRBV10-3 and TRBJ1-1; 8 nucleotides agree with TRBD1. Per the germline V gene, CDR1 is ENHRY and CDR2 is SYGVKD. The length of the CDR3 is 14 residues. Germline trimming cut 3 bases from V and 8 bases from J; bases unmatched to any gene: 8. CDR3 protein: CAISDRTGLTEAFF. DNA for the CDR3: TGTGCCATCAGTGACCGGACAGGGCTGACAGAAGCTTTCTTT.

As DNA, the CDR3 is TGTGCCAGCAGCCCGGGACTAGCTTTTTACGAGCAGTACTTC. It yields the protein CASSPGLAFYEQYF. The chain recombines TRBV3-1 with TRBJ2-7; 9 nucleotides align to TRBD2. Germline V gene lookup returns CDR1 LGHDT and CDR2 YNNKEL (reference sequence). V lost 4 bases and J lost 4; bases outside the gene matches: 5. This CDR3 contains 14 residues.

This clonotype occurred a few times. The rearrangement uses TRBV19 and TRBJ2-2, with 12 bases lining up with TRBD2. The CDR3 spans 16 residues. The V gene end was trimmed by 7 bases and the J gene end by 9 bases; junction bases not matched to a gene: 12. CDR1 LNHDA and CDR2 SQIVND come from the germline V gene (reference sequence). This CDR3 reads CASNPLTSGRTRELFF. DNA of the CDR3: TGTGCCAGTAACCCTTTGACTAGCGGGAGAACCCGGGAGCTGTTTTTT.

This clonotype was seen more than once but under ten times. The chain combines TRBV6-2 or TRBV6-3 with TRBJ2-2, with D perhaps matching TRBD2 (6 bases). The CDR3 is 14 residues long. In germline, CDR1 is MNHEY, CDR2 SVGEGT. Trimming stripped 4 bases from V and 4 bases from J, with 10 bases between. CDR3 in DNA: TGTGCCAGCAGTTGGGGGACTTTCACCGGGGAGCTGTTTTTT. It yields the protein CASSWGTFTGELFF.

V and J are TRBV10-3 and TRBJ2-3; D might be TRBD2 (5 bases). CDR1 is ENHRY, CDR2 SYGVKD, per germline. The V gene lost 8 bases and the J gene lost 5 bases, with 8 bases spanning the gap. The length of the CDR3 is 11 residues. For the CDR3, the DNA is TGTGCCATCGGCGGAGGAGATACGCAGTATTTT. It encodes CAIGGGDTQYF.

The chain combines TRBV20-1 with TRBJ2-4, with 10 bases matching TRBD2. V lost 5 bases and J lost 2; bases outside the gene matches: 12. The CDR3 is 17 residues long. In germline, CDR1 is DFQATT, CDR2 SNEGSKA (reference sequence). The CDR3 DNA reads TGCAGTGCTTCCCCGGGACTAGCGCACTCGTCCAAAAACATTCAGTACTTC. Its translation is CSASPGLAHSSKNIQYF.

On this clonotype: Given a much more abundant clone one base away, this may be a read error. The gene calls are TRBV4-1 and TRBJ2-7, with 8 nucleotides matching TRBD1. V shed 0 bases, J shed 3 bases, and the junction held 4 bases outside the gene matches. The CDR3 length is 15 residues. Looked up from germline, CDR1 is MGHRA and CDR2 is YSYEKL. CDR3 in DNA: TGCGCCAGCAGCCAAGATATAGGACAGGGCTACGAGCAGTACTTC. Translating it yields CASSQDIGQGYEQYF.

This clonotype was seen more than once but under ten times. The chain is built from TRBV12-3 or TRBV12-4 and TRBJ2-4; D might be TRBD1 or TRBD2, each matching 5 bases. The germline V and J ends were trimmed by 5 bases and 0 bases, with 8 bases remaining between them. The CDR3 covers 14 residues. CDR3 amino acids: CASSRDLAKNIQYF. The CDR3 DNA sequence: TGTGCCAGCAGTAGGGACCTAGCCAAAAACATTCAGTACTTC.

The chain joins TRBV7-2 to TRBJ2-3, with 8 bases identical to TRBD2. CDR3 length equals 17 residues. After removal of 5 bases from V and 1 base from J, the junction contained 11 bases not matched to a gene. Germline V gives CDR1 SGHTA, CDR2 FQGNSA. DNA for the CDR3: TGTGCCAGCAGCCCCGAGAAGCGGGAGCGGGGCACAGATACGCAGTATTTT. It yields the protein CASSPEKRERGTDTQYF.

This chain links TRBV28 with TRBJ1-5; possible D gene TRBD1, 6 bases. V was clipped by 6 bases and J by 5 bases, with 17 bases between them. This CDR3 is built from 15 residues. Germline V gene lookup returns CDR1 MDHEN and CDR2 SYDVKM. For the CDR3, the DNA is TGTGCCAGCAGGATCAGGGGACGGCCGGATCAGCCCCAGCATTTT. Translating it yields CASRIRGRPDQPQHF.

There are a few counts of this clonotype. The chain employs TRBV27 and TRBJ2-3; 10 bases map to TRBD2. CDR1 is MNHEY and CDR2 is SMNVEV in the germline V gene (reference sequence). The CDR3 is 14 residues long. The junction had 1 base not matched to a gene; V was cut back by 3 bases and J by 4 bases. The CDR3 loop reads CASSFLAGADTQYF. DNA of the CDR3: TGTGCCAGCAGTTTCCTAGCGGGAGCAGATACGCAGTATTTT.